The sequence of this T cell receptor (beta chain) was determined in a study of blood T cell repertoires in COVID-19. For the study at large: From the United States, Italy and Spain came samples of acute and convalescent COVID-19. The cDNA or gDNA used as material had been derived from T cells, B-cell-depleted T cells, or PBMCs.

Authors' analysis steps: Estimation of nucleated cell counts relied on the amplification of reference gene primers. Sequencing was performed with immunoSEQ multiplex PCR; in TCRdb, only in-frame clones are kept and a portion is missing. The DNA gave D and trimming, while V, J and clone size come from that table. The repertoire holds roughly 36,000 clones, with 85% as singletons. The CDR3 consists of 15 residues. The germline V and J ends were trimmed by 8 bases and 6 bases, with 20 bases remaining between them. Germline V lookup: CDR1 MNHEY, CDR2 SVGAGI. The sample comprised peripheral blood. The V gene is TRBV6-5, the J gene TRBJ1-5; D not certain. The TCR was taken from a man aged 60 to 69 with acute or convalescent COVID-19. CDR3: CASQQGLATGQPQHF. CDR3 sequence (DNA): TGTGCCAGCCAGCAAGGGTTAGCGACGGGTCAGCCCCAGCATTTT.